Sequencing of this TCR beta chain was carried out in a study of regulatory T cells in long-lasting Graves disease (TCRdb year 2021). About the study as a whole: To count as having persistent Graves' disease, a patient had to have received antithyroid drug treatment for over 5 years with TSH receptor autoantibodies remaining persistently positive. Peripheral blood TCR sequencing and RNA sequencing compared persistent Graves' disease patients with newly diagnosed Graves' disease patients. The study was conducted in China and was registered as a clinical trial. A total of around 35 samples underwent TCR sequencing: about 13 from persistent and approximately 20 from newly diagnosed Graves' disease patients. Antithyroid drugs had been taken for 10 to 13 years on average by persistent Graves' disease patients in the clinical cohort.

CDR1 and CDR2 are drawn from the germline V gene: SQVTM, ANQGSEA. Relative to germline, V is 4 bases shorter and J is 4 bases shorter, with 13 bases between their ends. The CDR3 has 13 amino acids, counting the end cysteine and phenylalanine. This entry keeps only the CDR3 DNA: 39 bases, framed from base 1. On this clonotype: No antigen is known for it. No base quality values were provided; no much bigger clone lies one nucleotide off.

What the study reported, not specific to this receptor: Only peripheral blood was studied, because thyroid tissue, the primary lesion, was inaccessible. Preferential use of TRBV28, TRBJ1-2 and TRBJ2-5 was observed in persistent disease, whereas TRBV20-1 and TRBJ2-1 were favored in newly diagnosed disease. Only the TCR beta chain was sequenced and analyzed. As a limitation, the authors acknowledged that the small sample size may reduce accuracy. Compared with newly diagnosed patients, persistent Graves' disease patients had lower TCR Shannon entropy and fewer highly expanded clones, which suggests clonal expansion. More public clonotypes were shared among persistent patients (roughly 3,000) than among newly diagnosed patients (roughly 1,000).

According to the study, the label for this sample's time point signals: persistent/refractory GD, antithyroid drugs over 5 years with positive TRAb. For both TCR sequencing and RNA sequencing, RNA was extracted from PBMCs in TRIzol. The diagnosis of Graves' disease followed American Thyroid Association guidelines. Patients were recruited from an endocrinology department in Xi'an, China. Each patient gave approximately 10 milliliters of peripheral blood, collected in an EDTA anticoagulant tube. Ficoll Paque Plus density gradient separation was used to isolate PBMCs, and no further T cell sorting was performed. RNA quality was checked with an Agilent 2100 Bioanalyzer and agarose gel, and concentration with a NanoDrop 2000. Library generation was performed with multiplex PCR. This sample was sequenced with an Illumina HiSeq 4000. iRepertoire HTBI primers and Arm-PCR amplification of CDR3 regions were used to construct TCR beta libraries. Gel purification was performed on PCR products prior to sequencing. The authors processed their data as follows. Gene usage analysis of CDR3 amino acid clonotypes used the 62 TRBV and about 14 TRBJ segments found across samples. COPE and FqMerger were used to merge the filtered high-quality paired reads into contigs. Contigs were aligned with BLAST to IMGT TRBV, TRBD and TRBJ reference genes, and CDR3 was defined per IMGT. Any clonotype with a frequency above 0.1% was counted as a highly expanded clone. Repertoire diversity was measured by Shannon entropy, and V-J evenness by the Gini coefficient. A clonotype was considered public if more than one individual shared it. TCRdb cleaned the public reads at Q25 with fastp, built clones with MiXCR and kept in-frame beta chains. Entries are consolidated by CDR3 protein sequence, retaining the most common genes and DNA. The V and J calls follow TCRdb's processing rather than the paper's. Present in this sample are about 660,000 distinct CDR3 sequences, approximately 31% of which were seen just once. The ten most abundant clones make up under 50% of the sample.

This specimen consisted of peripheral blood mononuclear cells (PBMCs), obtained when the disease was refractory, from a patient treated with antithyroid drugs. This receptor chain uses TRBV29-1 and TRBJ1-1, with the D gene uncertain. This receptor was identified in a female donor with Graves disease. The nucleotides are TGCAGCGTTGGTATTCGGGATGGCACTGAAGCTTTCTTT. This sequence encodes CSVGIRDGTEAFF.